This T cell receptor beta chain was observed in a study of T cell responses to AZD1222 COVID-19 vaccine. V was trimmed by 7 bases and J by 4 bases, leaving 11 bases between them. Germline CDR1 reads MDHEN; CDR2 reads SYDVKM. CDR3 length: 13 residues. Comments on this clone: Antigen unknown.

Using immunoSEQ multiplex PCR, the repertoire was profiled, and TCRdb retains in-frame clones only, with some absent. Altogether roughly 270,000 clones are present, around 93% being singletons, with the ten largest covering about 0.5%. The study, taken as a whole, reports: CD4 TCRs associated with vaccination spanned spike, dominating at 160-218 and 743-854. Clonal diversity may have been underestimated in mostly white British donors. Following two doses of AZD1222, Spike-specific TCR breadth and depth rose.

Second-dose schedules of about 4 or about 12 weeks were combined. This receptor was obtained from an adult who received the AZD1222 COVID-19 vaccine. The chain combines TRBV28 with TRBJ1-5; D is undetermined. This sample comprised peripheral blood, obtained 28 days after the second AZD1222 dose. The CDR3 spells CASMAGRNQPQHF. DNA for the CDR3: TGTGCCAGCATGGCAGGACGGAATCAGCCCCAGCATTTT.